Below are 14 T cell receptor beta chains sequenced from a single sample in a study of CD4 and CD8 cells across lung adenocarcinoma regions. TCRdb itself ran the PCR reads through MiXCR, one entry per CDR3 protein. This table holds about 19,000 distinct CDR3 sequences, roughly 46% found once. Material for sequencing was CD4+ T cells from the margin of a lung tumor. These receptors all stem from a male donor with lung adenocarcinoma. The CD4 and CD8 labels of this study may be unreliable.

In regard to this clonotype: Likely a read error: the CDR3 ends without its conserved phenylalanine or tryptophan. The genes are TRBV6-7 and TRBJ2-5; no firm D call. The end of the DNA is better explained by TRBJ2-7, so the J call may be wrong. Being an ORF, TRBV6-7 has a function that is uncertain. CDR3 length: 14 amino acids. The CDR3 loop is CASRARVHDYEQYL. DNA for the CDR3: TGTGCCAGCAGAGCCCGGGTCCACGACTACGAGCAGTACTTA.

Concerning this clonotype: Here the CDR3 omits its conserved ending phenylalanine or tryptophan, so a read error is the likely source. The limits of the CDR3 on the DNA are not certain, so only TCRdb's listed CDR3 is given. V and J are TRBV6-1 and TRBJ2-1; the table's D call, TRBD2, has no DNA check behind it. The CDR3 is 20 residues long, ends included. From germline, CDR1 is MNHNS and CDR2 SASEGT. CDR3 residues: CASSEASGSPRLPSTVSRVP.

This clonotype is judged medium-sized (0.01 to 0.1%). The V and J genes are TRBV4-1 and TRBJ2-3; 8 bases match TRBD2. This CDR3 has 16 residues. The germline gives CDR1 MGHRA, CDR2 YSYEKL. The V segment lost 4 bases and the J segment 3 bases; nucleotides outside the gene matches: 9. The CDR3 nucleotides read TGCGCCAGCAGCCCCCGGCAAGGACTAGCTACAGATACGCAGTATTTT. This encodes CASSPRQGLATDTQYF.

The chain has TRBV4-1 and TRBJ2-1; maybe TRBD2 (5 bases). Trimming shortened V by 5 bases and J by 3 bases, and 8 bases separated the two germline ends. This CDR3 comprises 13 residues. CDR1 is MGHRA and CDR2 is YSYEKL in the germline V gene. In nucleotides, the CDR3 is TGCGCCAGCAGCGCCGACTACTACAATGAGCAGTTCTTC. Protein sequence: CASSADYYNEQFF.

This chain joins TRBV6-5 and TRBJ2-5; 11 nucleotides agree with TRBD1. The assigned J gene may be wrong: the sequence end matches TRBJ2-7 better. The germline V gene encodes CDR1 MNHEY and CDR2 SVGAGI. CDR3 length: 15 residues. This CDR3 reads CASSYSSGTGGEQYF. CDR3 DNA sequence: TGTGCCAGCAGTTACTCGTCCGGGACAGGGGGCGAGCAGTACTTC.

This chain's CDR3 is CASSLSGASWDEQYF. In nucleotides, the CDR3 is TGTGCCAGCAGTTTATCAGGGGCCTCTTGGGACGAGCAGTACTTC. The chain couples TRBV27 to TRBJ2-7; maybe TRBD1 (5 bases). The CDR3 loop spans 15 amino acids. The V gene lost 0 bases and the J gene lost 5 bases, with 14 bases spanning the gap. Germline V CDR1 and CDR2: MNHEY, SMNVEV (reference sequence).

On this clonotype itself: Being one base from a much bigger clone, this may be a read error. V gene TRBV7-2 combines with J gene TRBJ2-1, with a possible D match to TRBD2 (6 bases). The V end was cut by 5 bases, the J end by 10 bases, with 18 bases between. Germline V lookup: CDR1 SGHTA, CDR2 FQGNSA. This CDR3 region has 14 residues. The CDR3 protein is CASSLRGRADEQFF. The CDR3 coding sequence is TGTGCCAGCAGCCTTCGGGGGAGAGCGGACGAGCAGTTCTTC. Full variable domain (missing parts from reference TRBV7-2 and TRBJ2-1): GAGVSQSPSNKVTEKGKDVELRCDPISGHTALYWYRQSLGQGLEFLIYFQGNSAPDKSGLPSDRFSAERTGGSVSTLTIQRTQQEDSAVYLCASSLRGRADEQFFGPGTRLTVL.

This clonotype was recorded many times. The V call is TRBV15, the J call TRBJ1-1; unclear D gene. Germline V CDR1 and CDR2: LNHNV, YYDKDF (reference sequence). Deletions cut 3 bases from V and 8 bases from J, with 7 bases between. This CDR3 is built from 11 residues. The CDR3 DNA is TGTGCCACCAGCAGTGGCGAGGAAGCTTTCTTT. Translation gives CATSSGEEAFF.

The V and J genes are TRBV6-1 and TRBJ2-4; a weak D match, TRBD2 (7 bases). Germline CDR1 and CDR2: MNHNS and SASEGT. This CDR3 region has 13 residues. Trimming removed 11 bases from V and 12 bases from J, with 23 bases in between. CDR3 in amino acids: CARGGPDKETQYF. The CDR3 nucleotides are TGTGCCCGCGGGGGCCCAGACAAGGAGACTCAGTACTTC.

To note about this clonotype: The junction does not match germline at one end; this may be a read error. The rearrangement uses TRBV27 and TRBJ2-5, with 7 bases matching TRBD1. Germline assignment: CDR1 MNHEY and CDR2 SMNVEV (reference sequence). CDR3 size: 17 residues. This CDR3 reads CASSAGRGGPGPETQYF. As DNA, the CDR3 is TGTGCCAGCAGTGCGGGCCGAGGGGGCCCTGGCCCAGAGACGCAGTATTTC.

V is TRBV6-5 and J is TRBJ1-1, with D hard to call. This CDR3 contains 14 residues. CDR1 and CDR2 (germline): MNHEY, SVGAGI. V was cut by 0 bases and J by 4 bases, with 9 bases left in between. This chain's CDR3 is CASSYSGESTEAFF. Here the CDR3 DNA reads TGTGCCAGCAGTTACTCCGGGGAGAGCACTGAAGCTTTCTTT.

The J gene is TRBJ2-5, the V gene TRBV6-1; TRBD2 matches 9 bases. Germline V lookup: CDR1 MNHNS, CDR2 SASEGT. This CDR3 region has 14 residues. CDR3 nucleotide sequence: TGTGCGGGCAGGCCTAGCGGGGACCCAGATACCCAGTACTTC. This codes for CAGRPSGDPDTQYF.

This clonotype was seen many times. CDR3 residues: CASSKNMANTEAFF. The CDR3 bases are TGTGCCAGCAGTAAGAATATGGCGAACACTGAAGCTTTCTTT. This sequence joins TRBV6-1 and TRBJ1-1; D is unresolved. The V gene lost 5 bases and the J gene lost 1 base, with 11 bases spanning the gap. CDR1 is MNHNS and CDR2 is SASEGT in the germline V gene. CDR3 length equals 14 residues.

The genes are TRBV5-4 and TRBJ2-1, with 7 bases aligning to TRBD2. Trimming removed 4 bases from V and 3 bases from J; junction bases left unmatched: 7. Germline CDR1 reads SGHNT; CDR2 reads YYREEE (reference sequence). There are 15 residues in the CDR3. The DNA of the CDR3 is TGTGCCAGCAGCGATCGAGCGGGAATCTACAATGAGCAGTTCTTC. Its protein is CASSDRAGIYNEQFF.